This TCR beta chain was sequenced in a study of blood T cell repertoires in COVID-19. Study-wide background: There were acute and convalescent COVID-19 samples, and they came from the United States, Italy and Spain. In each case, the material was cDNA or gDNA derived from T cells, B-cell-depleted T cells, or PBMCs.

Under the authors' procedure: The authors estimated nucleated cell counts from reference gene primer amplification. Only in-frame clones appear in the TCRdb table, and some are missing; sequencing was by immunoSEQ multiplex PCR. V and J calls and clone size are as listed in that table; D and trimming were resolved from the DNA. The table lists about 190,000 clones, about 81% of them singletons, with roughly 12% in the top ten. Seattle participants joined during active infection and were tracked over time. The germline V gene has CDR1 LNHDA and CDR2 SQIVND (reference sequence). The V and J ends lost 8 bases and 0 bases respectively, with 20 bases between them. The CDR3 is 17 amino acids.

This TCR was sampled from a woman older than 75 with COVID-19, enrolled during active disease. The source material was peripheral blood. The rearrangement uses TRBV19 and TRBJ1-5; a possible D gene is TRBD1 (5 bases). The CDR3 sequence: CASSKGHFDYSNQPQHF. The CDR3 nucleotides read TGTGCCAGTTCTAAGGGGCACTTCGATTATAGCAATCAGCCCCAGCATTTT.